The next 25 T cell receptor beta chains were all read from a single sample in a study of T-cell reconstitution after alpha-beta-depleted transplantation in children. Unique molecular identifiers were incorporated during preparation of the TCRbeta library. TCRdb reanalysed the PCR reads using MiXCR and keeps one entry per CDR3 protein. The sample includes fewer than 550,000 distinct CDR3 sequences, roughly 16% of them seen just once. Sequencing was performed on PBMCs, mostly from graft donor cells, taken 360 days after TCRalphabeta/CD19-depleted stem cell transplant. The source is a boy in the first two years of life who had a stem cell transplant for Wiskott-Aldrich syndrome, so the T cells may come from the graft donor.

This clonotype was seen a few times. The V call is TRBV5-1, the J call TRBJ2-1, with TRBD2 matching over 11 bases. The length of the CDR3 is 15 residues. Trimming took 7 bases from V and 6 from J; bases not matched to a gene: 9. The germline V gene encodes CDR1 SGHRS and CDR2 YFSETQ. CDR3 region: CASGPGLAASNEQFF. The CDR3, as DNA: TGCGCCAGCGGTCCGGGACTAGCGGCTTCCAATGAGCAGTTCTTC.

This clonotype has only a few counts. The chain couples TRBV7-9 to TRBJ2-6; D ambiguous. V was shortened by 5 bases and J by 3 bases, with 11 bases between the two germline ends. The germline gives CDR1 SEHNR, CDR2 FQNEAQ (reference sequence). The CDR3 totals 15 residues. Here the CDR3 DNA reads TGTGCCAGCAGCGAACCGGGTAGTGGGGCCAACGTCCTGACTTTC. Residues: CASSEPGSGANVLTF.

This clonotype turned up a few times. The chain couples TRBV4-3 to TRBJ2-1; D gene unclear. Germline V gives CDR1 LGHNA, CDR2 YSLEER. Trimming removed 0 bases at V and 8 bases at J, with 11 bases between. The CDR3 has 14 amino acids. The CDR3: CASSQDPLDYEQFF. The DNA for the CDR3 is TGCGCCAGCAGCCAAGATCCTCTAGACTATGAGCAGTTCTTC.

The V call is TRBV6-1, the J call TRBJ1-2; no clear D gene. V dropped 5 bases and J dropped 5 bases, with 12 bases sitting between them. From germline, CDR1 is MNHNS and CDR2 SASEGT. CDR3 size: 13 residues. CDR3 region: CASSREGWYGYTF. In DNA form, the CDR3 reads TGTGCCAGCAGTAGGGAGGGTTGGTATGGCTACACCTTC.

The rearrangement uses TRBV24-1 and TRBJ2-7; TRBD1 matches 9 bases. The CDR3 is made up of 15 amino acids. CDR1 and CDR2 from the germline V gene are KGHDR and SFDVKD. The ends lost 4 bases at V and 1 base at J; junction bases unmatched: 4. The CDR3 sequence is CATSDSGQGSYEQYF. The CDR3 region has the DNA TGTGCCACCAGTGACTCGGGACAGGGTTCCTACGAGCAGTACTTC.

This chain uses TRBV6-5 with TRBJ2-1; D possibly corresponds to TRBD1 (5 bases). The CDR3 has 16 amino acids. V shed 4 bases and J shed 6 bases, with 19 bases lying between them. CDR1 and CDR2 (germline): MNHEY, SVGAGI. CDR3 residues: CASSWTSFPGLNEQFF. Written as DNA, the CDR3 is TGTGCCAGCAGTTGGACCAGTTTTCCAGGGCTCAATGAGCAGTTCTTC.

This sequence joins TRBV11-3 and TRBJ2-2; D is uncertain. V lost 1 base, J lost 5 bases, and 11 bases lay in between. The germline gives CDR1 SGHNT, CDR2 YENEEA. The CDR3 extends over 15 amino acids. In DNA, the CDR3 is TGTGCCAGCAGCTTAGGGCTTAGGAGAACCGGGGAGCTGTTTTTT. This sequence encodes CASSLGLRRTGELFF.

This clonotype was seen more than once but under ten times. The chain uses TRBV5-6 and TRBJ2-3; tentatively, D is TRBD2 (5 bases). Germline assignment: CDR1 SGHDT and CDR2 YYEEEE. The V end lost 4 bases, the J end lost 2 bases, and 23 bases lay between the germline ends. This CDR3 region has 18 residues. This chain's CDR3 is CASSREARDFLTTDTQYF. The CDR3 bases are TGTGCCAGCAGCCGGGAAGCCCGCGACTTCCTTACCACAGATACGCAGTATTTT.

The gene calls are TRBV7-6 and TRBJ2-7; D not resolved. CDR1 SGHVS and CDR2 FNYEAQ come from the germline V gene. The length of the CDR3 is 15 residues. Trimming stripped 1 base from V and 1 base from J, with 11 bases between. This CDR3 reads CASSLGLSASYEQYF. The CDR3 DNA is TGTGCCAGCAGCTTAGGTTTGTCGGCGTCCTACGAGCAGTACTTC.

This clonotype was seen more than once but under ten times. CDR3 bases: TGTGCCAGCAGTGCCTCGGGACTAGCGGGTTACGAGCAGTACTTC. Translated, it gives CASSASGLAGYEQYF. J is TRBJ2-7 and V is TRBV27, with 12 bases identical to TRBD2. CDR1 is MNHEY, CDR2 SMNVEV, per germline (reference sequence). The CDR3 extends over 15 amino acids. J lost 4 bases, V lost 5 bases, and 6 bases had no gene match.

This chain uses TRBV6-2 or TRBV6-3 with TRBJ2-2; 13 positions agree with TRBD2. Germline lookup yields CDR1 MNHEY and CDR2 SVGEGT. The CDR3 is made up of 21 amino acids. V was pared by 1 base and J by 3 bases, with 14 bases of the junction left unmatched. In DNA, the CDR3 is TGTGCCAGCAGTTACTTCCCCTGGGGACTAGCGGGACCTAGGGACACCGGGGAGCTGTTTTTT. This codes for CASSYFPWGLAGPRDTGELFF.

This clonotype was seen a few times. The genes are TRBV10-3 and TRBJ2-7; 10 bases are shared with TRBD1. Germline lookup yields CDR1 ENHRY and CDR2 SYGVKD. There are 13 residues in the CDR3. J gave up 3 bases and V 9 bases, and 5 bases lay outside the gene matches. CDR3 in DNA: TGTGCCATTTCGACAGGGGGCTACTACGAGCAGTACTTC. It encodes CAISTGGYYEQYF.

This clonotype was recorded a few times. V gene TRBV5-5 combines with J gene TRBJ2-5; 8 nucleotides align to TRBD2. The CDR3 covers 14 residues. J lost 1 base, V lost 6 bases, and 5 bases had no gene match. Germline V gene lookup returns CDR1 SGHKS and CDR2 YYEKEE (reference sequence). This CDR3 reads CASTHSGTQETQYF. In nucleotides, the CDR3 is TGTGCCAGCACCCATAGCGGGACCCAAGAGACCCAGTACTTC.

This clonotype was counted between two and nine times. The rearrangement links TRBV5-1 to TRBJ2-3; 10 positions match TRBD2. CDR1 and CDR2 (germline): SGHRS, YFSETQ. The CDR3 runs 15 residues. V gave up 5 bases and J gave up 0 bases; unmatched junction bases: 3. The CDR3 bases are TGCGCCAGCAGTTCGGGACTAGCGAGCACAGATACGCAGTATTTT. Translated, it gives CASSSGLASTDTQYF.

The CDR3 spells CASRTRTGGNEQFF. Written as DNA, the CDR3 is TGTGCCAGCAGAACACGGACAGGGGGCAATGAGCAGTTCTTC. This chain joins TRBV6-1 and TRBJ2-1; 10 nucleotides match TRBD1. The CDR3 spans 14 residues. The V gene's germline CDR1 is MNHNS and CDR2 SASEGT. The V segment lost 6 bases and the J segment 6 bases; nucleotides outside the gene matches: 5.

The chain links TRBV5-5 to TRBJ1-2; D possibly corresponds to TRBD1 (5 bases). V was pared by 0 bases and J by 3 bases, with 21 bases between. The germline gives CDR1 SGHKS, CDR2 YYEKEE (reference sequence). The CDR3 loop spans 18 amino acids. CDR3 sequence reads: CASSLALRKTGNYYGYTF. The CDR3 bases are TGTGCCAGCAGCTTGGCCCTGAGAAAAACAGGCAACTACTATGGCTACACCTTC.

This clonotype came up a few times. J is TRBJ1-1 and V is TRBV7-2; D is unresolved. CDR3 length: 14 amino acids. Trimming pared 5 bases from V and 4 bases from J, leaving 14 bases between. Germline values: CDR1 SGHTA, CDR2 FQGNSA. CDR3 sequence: CASSRFKVTTEAFF. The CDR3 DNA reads TGTGCCAGCAGCCGATTTAAGGTTACCACTGAAGCTTTCTTT.

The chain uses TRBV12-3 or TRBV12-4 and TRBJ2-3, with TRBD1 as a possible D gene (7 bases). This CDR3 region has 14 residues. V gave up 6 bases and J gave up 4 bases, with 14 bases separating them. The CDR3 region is CASSLTRGPDTQYF. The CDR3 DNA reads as TGTGCCAGCAGCCTGACTAGGGGGCCAGATACGCAGTATTTT.

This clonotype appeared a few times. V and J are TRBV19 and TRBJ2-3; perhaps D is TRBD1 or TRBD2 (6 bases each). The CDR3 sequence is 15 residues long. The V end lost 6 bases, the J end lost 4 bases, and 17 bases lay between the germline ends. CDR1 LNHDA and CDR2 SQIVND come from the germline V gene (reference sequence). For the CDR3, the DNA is TGTGCCAGTAGGCGTCAAAAGGGGGGCTCAGATACGCAGTATTTT. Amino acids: CASRRQKGGSDTQYF.

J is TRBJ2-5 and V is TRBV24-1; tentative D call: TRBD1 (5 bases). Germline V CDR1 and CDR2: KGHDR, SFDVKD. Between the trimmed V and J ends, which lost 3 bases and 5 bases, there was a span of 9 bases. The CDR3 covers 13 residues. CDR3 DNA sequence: TGTGCCACCAGTGATGCCCACAGGGAGACCCAGTACTTC. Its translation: CATSDAHRETQYF.

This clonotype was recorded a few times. CDR3 sequence reads: CASSPREAGPTVYEQYF. The CDR3 nucleotides read TGTGCCAGCAGCCCCCGAGAGGCAGGCCCGACTGTATACGAGCAGTACTTC. The chain carries TRBV7-9 and TRBJ2-7; no reliable D call. The germline V gene has CDR1 SEHNR and CDR2 FQNEAQ (reference sequence). V was shortened by 5 bases and J by 4 bases, with 24 bases between the two germline ends. The CDR3 sequence is 17 residues long.

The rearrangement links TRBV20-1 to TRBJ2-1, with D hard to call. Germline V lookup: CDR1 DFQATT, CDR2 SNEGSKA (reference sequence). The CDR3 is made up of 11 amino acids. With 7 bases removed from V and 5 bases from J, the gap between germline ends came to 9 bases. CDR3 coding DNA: TGCAGTGATATGTTCGACAATGAGCAGTTCTTC. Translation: CSDMFDNEQFF.

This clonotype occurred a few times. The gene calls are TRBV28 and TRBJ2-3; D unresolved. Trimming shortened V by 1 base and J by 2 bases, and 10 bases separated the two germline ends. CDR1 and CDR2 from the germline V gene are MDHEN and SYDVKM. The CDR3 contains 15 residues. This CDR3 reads CASSLFLGSTDTQYF. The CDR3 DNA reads TGTGCCAGCAGTTTATTCTTGGGCTCCACAGATACGCAGTATTTT.

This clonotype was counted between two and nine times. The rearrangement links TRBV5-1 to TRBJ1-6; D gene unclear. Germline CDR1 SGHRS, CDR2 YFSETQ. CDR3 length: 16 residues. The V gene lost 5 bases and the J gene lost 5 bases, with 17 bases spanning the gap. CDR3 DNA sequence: TGCGCCAGCAGTTTGACCGGGCAACGGCATAATTCACCCCTCCACTTT. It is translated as CASSLTGQRHNSPLHF.

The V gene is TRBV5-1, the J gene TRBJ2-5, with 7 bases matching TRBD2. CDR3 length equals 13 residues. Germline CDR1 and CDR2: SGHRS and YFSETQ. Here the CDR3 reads CATQRGWGETQYF. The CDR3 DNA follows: TGCGCAACCCAGCGGGGTTGGGGAGAGACCCAGTACTTC.